This TCR beta chain was captured in a study of blood T cell repertoires in COVID-19. Across the whole study: Sources were T cells, B-cell-depleted T cells, or PBMCs; the material itself was cDNA or gDNA.

Methods used by the authors: Amplification of reference gene primers provided the estimated nucleated cell counts. Using immunoSEQ multiplex PCR, the repertoire was profiled, and TCRdb retains in-frame clones only, with some absent. Clone size and the V and J calls come from that table; the DNA yielded D and trimming. This table has 29,000 or so clones, roughly 86% appearing once. Germline-derived CDR1 and CDR2 are SGHDT and YYEEEE. V gave up 0 bases and J gave up 4 bases; unmatched junction bases: 7. This CDR3 contains 18 residues. What was sequenced was peripheral blood. V is TRBV5-6 and J is TRBJ2-3; 14 nucleotides match TRBD2. This TCR was recovered from a human donor in a cohort sampled during active COVID-19. The donor label of this sample is uncertain. The CDR3 region is CASSLGLAGGPFSDTQYF. As DNA, the CDR3 is TGTGCCAGCAGCTTGGGACTAGCGGGAGGGCCATTTTCAGATACGCAGTATTTT.